Sequencing of this T cell receptor (beta chain) was carried out in a study of cytomegalovirus exposure and HLA in healthy donors. Notes on the study in general: Donor immune exposure was known only as CMV serostatus. The authors listed some 150 TCR beta chains as cytomegalovirus-associated. A prior analysis recorded that most TCR beta V segments were productive about 87% or about 30% of the time.

The CDR3 is made up of 13 amino acids. V lost 5 bases and J 7 bases, leaving 14 bases between the germline ends. Per the germline V gene, CDR1 is SNHLY and CDR2 is FYNNEI. Amplification used 60 Vbeta primers and 13 Jbeta primers. Measured with immunoSEQ multiplex PCR; TCRdb has only the in-frame clones, and not every one. The data contain around 150,000 clones, 60% to 70% of them singletons. Concerning this clone: What it recognizes is unknown.

V usage is TRBV2 and J usage is TRBJ2-5; tentative D call: TRBD1 (6 bases). Material for sequencing was PBMCs. This TCR was recovered from a woman aged 55-70 years in good health and CMV-seropositive. This CDR3 reads CASSRTDGGTQYF. CDR3 DNA sequence: TGTGCCAGCAGTCGGACAGACGGTGGGACCCAGTACTTC.